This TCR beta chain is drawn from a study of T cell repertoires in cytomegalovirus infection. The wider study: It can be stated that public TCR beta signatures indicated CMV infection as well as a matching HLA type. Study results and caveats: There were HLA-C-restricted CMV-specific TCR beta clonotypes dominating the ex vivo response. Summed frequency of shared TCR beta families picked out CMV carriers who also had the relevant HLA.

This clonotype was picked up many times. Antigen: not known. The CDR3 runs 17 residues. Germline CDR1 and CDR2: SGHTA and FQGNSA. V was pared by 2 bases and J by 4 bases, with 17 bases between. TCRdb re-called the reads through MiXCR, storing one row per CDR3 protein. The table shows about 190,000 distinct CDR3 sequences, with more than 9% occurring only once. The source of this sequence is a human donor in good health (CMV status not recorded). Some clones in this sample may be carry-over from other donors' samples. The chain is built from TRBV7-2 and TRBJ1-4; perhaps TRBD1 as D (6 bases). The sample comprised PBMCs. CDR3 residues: CASSLTRGGRFNEKLFF. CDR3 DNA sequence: TGTGCCAGCAGCTTAACTAGGGGGGGAAGGTTTAATGAAAAACTGTTTTTT. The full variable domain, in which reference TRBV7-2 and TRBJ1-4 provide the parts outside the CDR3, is GAGVSQSPSNKVTEKGKDVELRCDPISGHTALYWYRQSLGQGLEFLIYFQGNSAPDKSGLPSDRFSAERTGGSVSTLTIQRTQQEDSAVYLCASSLTRGGRFNEKLFFGSGTQLSVL.